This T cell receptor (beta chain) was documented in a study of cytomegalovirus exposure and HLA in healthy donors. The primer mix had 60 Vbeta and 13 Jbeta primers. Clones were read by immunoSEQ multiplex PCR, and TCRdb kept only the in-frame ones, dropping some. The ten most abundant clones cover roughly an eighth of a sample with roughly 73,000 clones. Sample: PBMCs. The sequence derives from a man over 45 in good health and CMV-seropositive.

In DNA form, the CDR3 reads TGTGCCTGGAGTGGCAGATACAATGAGCAGTTCTTC. This encodes CAWSGRYNEQFF. V gene TRBV30 combines with J gene TRBJ2-1, with D unresolved. Trimming took off 1 base at V and 4 bases at J, with 5 bases between the two ends. The CDR3 covers 12 residues. CDR1 is GTSNPN, CDR2 SVGIG, per germline (reference sequence).